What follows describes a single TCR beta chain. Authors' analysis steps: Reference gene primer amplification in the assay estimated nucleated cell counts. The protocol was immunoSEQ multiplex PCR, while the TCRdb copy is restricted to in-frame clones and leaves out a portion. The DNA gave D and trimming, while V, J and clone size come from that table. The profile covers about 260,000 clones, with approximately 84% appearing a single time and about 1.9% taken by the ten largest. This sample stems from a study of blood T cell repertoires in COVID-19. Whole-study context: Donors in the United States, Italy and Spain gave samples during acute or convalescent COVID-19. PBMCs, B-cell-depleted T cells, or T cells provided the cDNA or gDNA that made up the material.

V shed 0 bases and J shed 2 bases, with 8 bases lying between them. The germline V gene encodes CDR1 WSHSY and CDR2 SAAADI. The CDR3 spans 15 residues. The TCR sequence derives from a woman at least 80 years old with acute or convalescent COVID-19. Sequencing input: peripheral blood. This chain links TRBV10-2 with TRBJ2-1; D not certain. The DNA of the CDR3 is TGCGCCAGCAGTGAGTCGGGCCTACCCTACAATGAGCAGTTCTTC. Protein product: CASSESGLPYNEQFF.